The TCR beta chain under discussion was sequenced for a study of persistence of HIV-infected CD4 T cells. The libraries were made with immunoSEQ version 4 in survey mode. The method was immunoSEQ multiplex PCR; TCRdb's version includes in-frame clones alone and lacks a portion of them. Of roughly 41,000 clones in the sample, about 91% were seen once. Anti-CD3/anti-CD28 beads served as a nonspecific positive control stimulus. Sorting of responding CD4+ T cells relied on upregulated CD40 ligand together with CD69. Inclusion required CMV-positive serology and CD4+ counts above 400 cells/uL. Notes on this clone: As yet, its antigen is unknown.

The CDR3 runs to 12 residues. V dropped 5 bases and J dropped 10 bases, with 14 bases sitting between them. Germline CDR1 GTSNPN, CDR2 SVGIG (reference sequence). The specimen comprised CD4+ T cells sorted from PBMCs after roughly 20-hour stimulation, sampled from a patient who received antiretroviral therapy. The sequence came from an adult man with HIV who was CMV-seropositive. This chain connects TRBV30 to TRBJ1-4; a weak D match, TRBD1 (5 bases). As DNA, the CDR3 is TGTGCCTGGTCGGAGGGAACAGGAAAACTGTTTTTT. This gives the protein CAWSEGTGKLFF. The variable domain in full, with the rest retrieved from reference TRBV30 and TRBJ1-4, is SQTIHQWPATLVQPVGSPLSLECTVEGTSNPNLYWYRQAAGRGLQLLFYSVGIGQISSEVPQNLSASRPQDRQFILSSKKLLLSDSGFYLCAWSEGTGKLFFGSGTQLSVL.